A single sample is the source of the 19 T cell receptor beta chains below, sequenced in a study of T-cell memory formation after mild COVID-19. TCRdb ran MiXCR on the 5' RACE reads and lists one entry per CDR3 protein. The profile shows hundreds of thousands of distinct CDR3 sequences, about 25% of them singletons. Specimen: PBMCs or a T cell subset sorted from them (not recorded which). These receptors came from an adult woman who had mild COVID-19 (a few samples of this study predate the infection). Cell type and time point are not known.

The chain is built from TRBV7-8 and TRBJ2-5, with 7 bases matching TRBD2. Germline CDR1 and CDR2: SGHVS and FQNEAQ. The V segment lost 5 bases and the J segment 7 bases; nucleotides outside the gene matches: 10. The CDR3 spans 14 residues. CDR3 DNA: TGTGCCAGCAGCACCCTCGGGGGGTCGGGGACCCAGTACTTC. This codes for CASSTLGGSGTQYF.

V usage is TRBV20-1 and J usage is TRBJ2-7, with TRBD2 matching 12 bases. V lost 2 bases, J lost 5 bases, and 7 bases stayed unmatched. Germline CDR1 reads DFQATT; CDR2 reads SNEGSKA (reference sequence). The CDR3 runs 15 residues. The CDR3 DNA reads TGCAGTGCTAGACTAGCGGGAGGGCCAACCCACGAGCAGTACTTC. As protein: CSARLAGGPTHEQYF.

CDR3 loop: CASSLGLRDGYNEQFF. CDR3 coding DNA: TGTGCCAGCAGCTTAGGGCTCCGGGACGGCTACAATGAGCAGTTCTTC. V is TRBV7-3 and J is TRBJ2-1, with D perhaps assigned TRBD1 or TRBD2 (5 bases each). The germline CDR1 and CDR2 sequences are SGHTA and FQGTGA. The CDR3 consists of 16 residues. V was trimmed by 2 bases and J by 3 bases, leaving 14 bases between them.

This clonotype was recorded at least ten times. Germline and junction disagree at one end, which may indicate a read error. This chain joins TRBV5-1 and TRBJ2-1; D gene uncertain. This CDR3 has 11 residues. CDR1 and CDR2 (germline): SGHRS, YFSETQ. Here the CDR3 reads CASSLAGEQFF. DNA for the CDR3: TGTGCCAGCAGTTTGGCAGGTGAGCAGTTCTTC.

This clonotype showed up just a few times. The chain uses TRBV7-3 and TRBJ2-7; perhaps D is TRBD1 or TRBD2 (6 bases each). CDR3 length: 14 amino acids. V was cut by 1 base and J by 5 bases, with 12 bases left in between. The germline V gene has CDR1 SGHTA and CDR2 FQGTGA. The CDR3 is CASSLIGGRNEQYF. DNA of the CDR3: TGTGCCAGCAGCTTAATTGGGGGGCGTAACGAGCAGTACTTC. Based on the CDR3 plus reference TRBV7-3 and TRBJ2-7, the full variable domain is GAGVSQTPSNKVTEKGKYVELRCDPISGHTALYWYRQSLGQGPEFLIYFQGTGAADDSGLPNDRFFAVRPEGSVSTLKIQRTERGDSAVYLCASSLIGGRNEQYFGPGTRLTVT.

The J gene is TRBJ2-3, the V gene TRBV23-1, with 16 bases fitting TRBD2. TRBV23-1 counts as an open reading frame of uncertain function. The CDR3 sequence is 20 residues long. Trimming took 6 bases from V and 1 from J; bases not matched to a gene: 13. The chain's CDR3 is CASSPGRTGTSGRGTDTQYF. CDR3 nucleotide sequence: TGCGCCAGCAGCCCGGGGAGAACCGGGACTAGCGGGAGGGGCACAGATACGCAGTATTTT.

The rearrangement uses TRBV27 and TRBJ2-7; D gene unclear. V was cut by 3 bases and J by 0 bases, with 6 bases left in between. The CDR3 contains 13 residues. The germline V gene has CDR1 MNHEY and CDR2 SMNVEV (reference sequence). The CDR3 sequence is CASSLSHSYEQYF. The CDR3 DNA sequence: TGTGCCAGCAGTTTGAGTCACTCCTACGAGCAGTACTTC.

J is TRBJ1-3 and V is TRBV15, with 7 nucleotides matching TRBD1. Germline lookup yields CDR1 LNHNV and CDR2 YYDKDF (reference sequence). J gave up 0 bases and V 2 bases, and 7 bases lay outside the gene matches. This CDR3 spans 17 amino acids. CDR3 loop: CATSRRQGPDSGNTIYF. CDR3 nucleotides: TGTGCCACCAGCAGAAGACAGGGTCCCGACTCTGGAAACACCATATATTTT. The full variable domain, with the rest looked up from reference TRBV15 and TRBJ1-3, is DAMVIQNPRYQVTQFGKPVTLSCSQTLNHNVMYWYQQKSSQAPKLLFHYYDKDFNNEADTPDNFQSRRPNTSFCFLDIRSPGLGDTAMYLCATSRRQGPDSGNTIYFGEGSWLTVV.

This chain connects TRBV25-1 to TRBJ2-2; TRBD1 agrees at 7 bases. The CDR3 runs to 16 residues. V shed 4 bases, J shed 4 bases, and the junction held 9 bases outside the gene matches. Germline-derived CDR1 and CDR2 are MGHDK and SYGVNS. The CDR3 spells CASSGVGQSVTGELFF. Here the CDR3 DNA reads TGTGCCAGCAGTGGAGTGGGACAGTCGGTCACCGGGGAGCTGTTTTTT.

This clonotype occurred a few times. The rearrangement joins TRBV7-9 to TRBJ2-1, with TRBD1 matching over 9 bases. The germline CDR1 and CDR2 sequences are SEHNR and FQNEAQ (reference sequence). The V and J ends lost 10 bases and 5 bases, in that order; junction bases with no gene match: 3. This CDR3 is built from 12 residues. CDR3 region: CATRTGDNEQFF. As DNA, the CDR3 is TGTGCCACCCGGACAGGGGACAATGAGCAGTTCTTC.

The chain combines TRBV6-2 or TRBV6-3 with TRBJ2-7; 9 nucleotides align to TRBD1. The V gene's germline CDR1 is MNHEY and CDR2 SVGEGT. This CDR3 comprises 15 residues. V shed 6 bases, J shed 2 bases, and the junction held 8 bases outside the gene matches. As DNA, the CDR3 is TGTGCCAGCAGACTCCGGGACAGGGTACCCTACGAGCAGTACTTC. Translated: CASRLRDRVPYEQYF.

This clonotype was picked up a small number of times. The gene calls are TRBV27 and TRBJ2-7; D possibly corresponds to TRBD1 (6 bases). The V end was cut by 4 bases, the J end by 0 bases, with 13 bases between. Germline-derived CDR1 and CDR2 are MNHEY and SMNVEV (reference sequence). This CDR3 is built from 15 residues. This CDR3 is CASSSLEGHSYEQYF. The CDR3 DNA reads as TGTGCCAGCAGTTCCTTAGAGGGACACTCCTACGAGCAGTACTTC.

This clonotype has more than one count but fewer than ten. In DNA, the CDR3 is TGTGCCAGCAGCCCTCAGGCCACCATATATTTT. This translates into CASSPQATIYF. This chain uses TRBV7-9 with TRBJ1-3; D not certain. The ends were cut back, 5 bases at V and 9 bases at J, with 8 bases in the middle. Germline assignment: CDR1 SEHNR and CDR2 FQNEAQ (reference sequence). CDR3 length equals 11 residues.

The chain uses TRBV12-3 or TRBV12-4 and TRBJ2-3; 9 nucleotides match TRBD2. Losses at the gene ends were 4 bases for V and 2 bases for J; bases not matched to a gene: 1. This CDR3 has 14 amino acids. CDR3 sequence reads: CASSWTSATDTQYF. The CDR3 DNA sequence: TGTGCCAGCAGTTGGACTAGCGCCACAGATACGCAGTATTTT.

CDR3 residues: CASSPRTEKETQYF. CDR3 sequence (DNA): TGTGCCAGCAGTCCAAGGACAGAAAAAGAGACCCAGTACTTC. The chain is built from TRBV12-3 or TRBV12-4 and TRBJ2-5; weak D call: TRBD1 (6 bases). V lost 5 bases and J lost 3, with 13 bases in between. This CDR3 is 14 amino acids long.

J is TRBJ1-3 and V is TRBV14; D is ambiguous. V was shortened by 1 base and J by 0 bases, with 16 bases between the two germline ends. Germline lookup yields CDR1 SGHDN and CDR2 FVKESK. This CDR3 comprises 18 residues. CDR3 in amino acids: CASSQGWSVRGSGNTIYF. The CDR3 bases are TGTGCCAGCAGCCAAGGTTGGTCGGTCCGAGGCTCTGGAAACACCATATATTTT.

The table lists this clonotype with a few counts. The chain combines TRBV12-3 or TRBV12-4 with TRBJ1-2, with D possibly being TRBD1 (6 bases). The V end lost 6 bases, the J end lost 5 bases, and 13 bases lay between the germline ends. The CDR3 runs to 13 residues. In nucleotides, the CDR3 is TGTGCCAGCAGCCTGGACAGAATTTATGGCTACACCTTC. Translation gives CASSLDRIYGYTF.

The chain uses TRBV7-9 and TRBJ2-3; 10 bases map to TRBD2. CDR1 and CDR2 (germline): SEHNR, FQNEAQ (reference sequence). After removal of 11 bases from V and 0 bases from J, the junction contained 5 bases not matched to a gene. This CDR3 is built from 14 residues. Here the CDR3 reads CAGAGGPSTDTQYF. The CDR3 DNA is TGTGCCGGAGCGGGAGGGCCTAGCACAGATACGCAGTATTTT.

This clonotype was seen more than once but under ten times. The chain couples TRBV4-1 to TRBJ1-6; possible D gene TRBD1, 6 bases. V shed 2 bases and J shed 0 bases, with 8 bases lying between them. The CDR3 spans 16 residues. CDR1 is MGHRA and CDR2 is YSYEKL in the germline V gene. The CDR3 DNA is TGCGCCAGCAGCCAAACAGGGAGCTCCTATAATTCACCCCTCCACTTT. This sequence encodes CASSQTGSSYNSPLHF.